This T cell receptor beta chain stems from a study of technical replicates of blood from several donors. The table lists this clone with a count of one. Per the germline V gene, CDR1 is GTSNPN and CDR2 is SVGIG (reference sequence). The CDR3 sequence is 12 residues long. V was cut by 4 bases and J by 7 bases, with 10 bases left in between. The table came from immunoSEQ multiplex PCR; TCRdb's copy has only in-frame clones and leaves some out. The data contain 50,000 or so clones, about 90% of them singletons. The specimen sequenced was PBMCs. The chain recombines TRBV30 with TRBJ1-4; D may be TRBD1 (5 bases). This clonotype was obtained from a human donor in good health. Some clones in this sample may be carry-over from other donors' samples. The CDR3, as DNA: TGTGCCTGGAAGGGGAACTCTGAAAAACTGTTTTTT. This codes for CAWKGNSEKLFF.